Below, 5 T cell receptor beta chains from the same sample are listed, as sequenced in a study of T cell responses to AZD1222 COVID-19 vaccine. The assay was immunoSEQ multiplex PCR, and TCRdb's table has in-frame clones only and misses some. The repertoire holds about 160,000 clones, roughly 90% seen once, with 5.5% in the top ten. The input for sequencing was peripheral blood, taken on day 0 of AZD1222 vaccination. These TCRs come from an adult in good health.

The genes are TRBV10-3 and TRBJ1-6; 10 nucleotides align to TRBD1. J gave up 7 bases and V 6 bases, and 3 bases lay outside the gene matches. Germline V gene data show CDR1 as ENHRY and CDR2 as SYGVKD. This CDR3 spans 14 amino acids. DNA for the CDR3: TGTGCCATCAGACCGGGACAGGGGAATTCACCCCTCCACTTT. Protein sequence: CAIRPGQGNSPLHF.

This clone was seen a few times. This sequence joins TRBV2 and TRBJ2-7, with TRBD1 matching over 8 bases. The trim removed 7 bases at V and 4 bases at J, leaving 6 bases unmatched. Germline lookup yields CDR1 SNHLY and CDR2 FYNNEI. The CDR3 is made up of 13 amino acids. DNA for the CDR3: TGTGCCAGCAATGGACAGGGTTGGTACGAGCAGTACTTC. Residues: CASNGQGWYEQYF.

This CDR3 reads CASSPRGGGVSSGANVLTF. In DNA form, the CDR3 reads TGTGCCAGCAGCCCCCGGGGTGGGGGCGTTAGCTCTGGGGCCAACGTCCTGACTTTC. The chain joins TRBV7-2 to TRBJ2-6, with a weak D call TRBD1 (6 bases). The V gene lost 5 bases and the J gene lost 0 bases, with 20 bases spanning the gap. The CDR3 is 19 residues long. The V gene's germline CDR1 is SGHTA and CDR2 FQGNSA.

The chain recombines TRBV7-9 with TRBJ2-2; no definite D call. Trimming shortened V by 2 bases and J by 4 bases, and 5 bases separated the two germline ends. The CDR3 covers 13 residues. The germline V gene encodes CDR1 SEHNR and CDR2 FQNEAQ (reference sequence). This CDR3 reads CASSLKATGELFF. For the CDR3, the DNA is TGTGCCAGCAGCTTAAAGGCCACCGGGGAGCTGTTTTTT.

This chain links TRBV24-1 with TRBJ1-2; D unresolved. Germline CDR1 reads KGHDR; CDR2 reads SFDVKD. V lost 2 bases and J lost 3, with 21 bases in between. The CDR3 length is 18 residues. The CDR3 nucleotides are TGTGCCACCAGTGATTCCGGGATTGCCTCAACCTGGCACTATGGCTACACCTTC. Amino acid sequence: CATSDSGIASTWHYGYTF.